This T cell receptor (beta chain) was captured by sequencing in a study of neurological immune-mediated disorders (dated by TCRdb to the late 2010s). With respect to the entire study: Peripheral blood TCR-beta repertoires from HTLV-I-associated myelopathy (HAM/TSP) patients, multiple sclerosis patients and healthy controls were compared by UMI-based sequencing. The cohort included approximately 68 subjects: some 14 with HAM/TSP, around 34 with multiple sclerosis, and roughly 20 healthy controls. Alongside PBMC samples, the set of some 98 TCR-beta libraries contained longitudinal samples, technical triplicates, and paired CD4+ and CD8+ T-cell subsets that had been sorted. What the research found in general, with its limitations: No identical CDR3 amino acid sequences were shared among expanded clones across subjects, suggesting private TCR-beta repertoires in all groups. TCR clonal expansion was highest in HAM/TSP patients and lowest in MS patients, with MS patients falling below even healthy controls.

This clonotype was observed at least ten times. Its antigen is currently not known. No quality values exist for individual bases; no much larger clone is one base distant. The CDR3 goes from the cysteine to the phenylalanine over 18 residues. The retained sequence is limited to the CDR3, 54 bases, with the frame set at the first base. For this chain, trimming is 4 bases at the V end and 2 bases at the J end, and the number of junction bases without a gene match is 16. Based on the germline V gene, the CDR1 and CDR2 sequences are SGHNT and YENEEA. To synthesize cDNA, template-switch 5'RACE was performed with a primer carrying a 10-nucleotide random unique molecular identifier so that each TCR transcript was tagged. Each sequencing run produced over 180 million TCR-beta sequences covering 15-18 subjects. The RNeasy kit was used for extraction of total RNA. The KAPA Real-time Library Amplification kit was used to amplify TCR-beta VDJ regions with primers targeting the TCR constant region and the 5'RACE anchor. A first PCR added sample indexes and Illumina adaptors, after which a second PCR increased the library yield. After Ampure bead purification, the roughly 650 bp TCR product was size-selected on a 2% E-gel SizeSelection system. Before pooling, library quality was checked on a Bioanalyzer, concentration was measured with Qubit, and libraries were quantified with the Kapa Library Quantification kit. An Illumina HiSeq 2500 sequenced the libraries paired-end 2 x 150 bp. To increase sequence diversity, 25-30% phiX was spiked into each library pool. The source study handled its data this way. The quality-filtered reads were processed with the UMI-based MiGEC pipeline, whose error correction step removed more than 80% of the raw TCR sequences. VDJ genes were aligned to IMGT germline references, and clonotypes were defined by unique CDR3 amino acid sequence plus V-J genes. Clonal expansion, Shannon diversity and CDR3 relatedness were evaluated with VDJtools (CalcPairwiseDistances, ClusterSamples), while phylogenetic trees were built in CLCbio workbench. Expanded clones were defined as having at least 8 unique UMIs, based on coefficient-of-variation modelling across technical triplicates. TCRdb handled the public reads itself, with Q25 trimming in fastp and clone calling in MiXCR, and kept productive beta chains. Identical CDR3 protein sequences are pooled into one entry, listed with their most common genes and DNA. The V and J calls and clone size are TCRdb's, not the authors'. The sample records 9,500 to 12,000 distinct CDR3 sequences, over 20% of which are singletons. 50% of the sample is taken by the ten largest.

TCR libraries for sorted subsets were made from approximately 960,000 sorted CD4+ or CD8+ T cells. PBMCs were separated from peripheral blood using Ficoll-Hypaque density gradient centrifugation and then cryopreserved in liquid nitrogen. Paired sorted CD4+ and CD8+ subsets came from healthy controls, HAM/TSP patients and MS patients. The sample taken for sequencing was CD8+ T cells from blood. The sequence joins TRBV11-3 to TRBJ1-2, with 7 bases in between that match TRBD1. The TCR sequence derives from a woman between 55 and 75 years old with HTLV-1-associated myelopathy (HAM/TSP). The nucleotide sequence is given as TGTGCCAGCAGCTCAGACCCCCGCGCCGGGACAGCAAACTATGGCTACACCTTC. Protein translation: CASSSDPRAGTANYGYTF.